Below, 2 T cell receptor beta chains from the same sample are listed, as sequenced in a study of shared clonotypes between healthy human individuals (dated by TCRdb to the early 2020s). The receptor library was made with the immunoSEQ multiplex PCR assay. TCRdb retrieved this table from immuneACCESS and kept in-frame rearrangements only. Not all clones are present; in checked studies, unresolved V genes account for under half, and no reason is known for the remainder. Here the sample has approximately 1.5 million clones; approximately 98.5% occur a single time. The biggest ten clones account for 0.36% of the sample. The sample was naive CD4+ T cells sorted from blood. The sample's cell subset or site label, in plain terms: CD45RA+ positively selected. The receptors stem from a man aged 25-40 years in good health.

On this clone itself: This sample also contains other DNA sequences that code for the same CDR3. V and J are TRBV11-2 and TRBJ2-1; D gene uncertain. CDR3 length: 12 residues. V gave up 3 bases and J gave up 7 bases, with 7 bases separating them. CDR1 is SGHAT and CDR2 is FQNNGV in the germline V gene. The CDR3 region is CASSFGRNEQFF. The CDR3 nucleotides read TGTGCCAGCAGCTTCGGGCGGAATGAGCAGTTCTTC.

This chain joins TRBV25-1 and TRBJ2-1; D is possibly TRBD1 (5 bases). Germline V gene sequence: CDR1 MGHDK, CDR2 SYGVNS. CDR3 size: 16 residues. The germline V and J ends were trimmed by 1 base and 2 bases, with 12 bases remaining between them. The chain's CDR3 is CASSESRQRPYNEQFF. CDR3 sequence (DNA): TGTGCCAGCAGTGAATCCCGACAGAGACCCTACAATGAGCAGTTCTTC.